The TCR beta chain under discussion was sequenced for a study of blood T cells in healthy people across ages. The CDR3 loop spans 15 amino acids. Germline V lookup: CDR1 SNHLY, CDR2 FYNNEI. V lost 6 bases, J lost 5 bases, and 17 bases lay in between. Through a sample-barcoded 5' primer and a J-beta primer mix, a second PCR was run for roughly 7 to 12 cycles. Every molecule of cDNA carried a tag from a template-switch adaptor with 12 random nucleotides. Each CDR3 protein is one row after TCRdb ran MiXCR on the 5' RACE reads. The sample contains approximately 820,000 distinct CDR3 sequences, around 42% of which appear only once.

This receptor was taken from a man aged 55-75 years in good health. This chain links TRBV2 with TRBJ1-5; D possibly corresponds to TRBD1 (6 bases). What was sequenced was blood. The CDR3: CASSPGHLGDQPQHF. CDR3 DNA sequence: TGTGCCAGCAGCCCGGGACACCTAGGCGATCAGCCCCAGCATTTT.